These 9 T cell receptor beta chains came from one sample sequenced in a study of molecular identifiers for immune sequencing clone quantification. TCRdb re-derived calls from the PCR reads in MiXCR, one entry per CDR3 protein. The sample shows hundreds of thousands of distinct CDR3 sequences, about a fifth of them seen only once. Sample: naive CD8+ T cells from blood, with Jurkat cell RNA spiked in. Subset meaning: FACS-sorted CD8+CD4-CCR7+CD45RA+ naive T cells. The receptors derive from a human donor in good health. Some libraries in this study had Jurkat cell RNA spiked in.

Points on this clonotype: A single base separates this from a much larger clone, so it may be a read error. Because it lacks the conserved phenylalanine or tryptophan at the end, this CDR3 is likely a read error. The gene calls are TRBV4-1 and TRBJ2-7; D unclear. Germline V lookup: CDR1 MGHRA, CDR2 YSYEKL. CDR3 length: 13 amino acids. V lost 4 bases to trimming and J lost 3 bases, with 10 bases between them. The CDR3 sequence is CASSRGPDYEQYL. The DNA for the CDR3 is TGCGCCAGCAGCCGCGGACCAGACTACGAGCAGTACCTC.

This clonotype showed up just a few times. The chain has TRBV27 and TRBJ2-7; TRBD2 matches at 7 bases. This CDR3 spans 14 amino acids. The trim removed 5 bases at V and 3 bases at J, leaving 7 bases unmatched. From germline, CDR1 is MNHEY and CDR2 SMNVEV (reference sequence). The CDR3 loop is CASSPGTKYYEQYF. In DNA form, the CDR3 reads TGTGCCAGCAGTCCCGGGACTAAGTACTACGAGCAGTACTTC.

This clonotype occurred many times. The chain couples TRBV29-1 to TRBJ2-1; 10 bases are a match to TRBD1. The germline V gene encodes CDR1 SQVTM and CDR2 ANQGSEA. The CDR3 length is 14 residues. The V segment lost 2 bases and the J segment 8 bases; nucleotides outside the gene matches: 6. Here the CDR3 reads CSVERGTGADEQFF. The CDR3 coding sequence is TGCAGCGTTGAACGAGGGACAGGGGCGGATGAGCAGTTCTTC.

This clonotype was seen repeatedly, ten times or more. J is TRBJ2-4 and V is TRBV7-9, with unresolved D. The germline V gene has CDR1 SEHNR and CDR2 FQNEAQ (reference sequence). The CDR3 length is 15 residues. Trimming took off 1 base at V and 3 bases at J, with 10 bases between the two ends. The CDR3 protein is CASSLGADLKNIQYF. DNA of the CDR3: TGTGCCAGCAGCTTAGGGGCGGACCTCAAAAACATTCAGTACTTC.

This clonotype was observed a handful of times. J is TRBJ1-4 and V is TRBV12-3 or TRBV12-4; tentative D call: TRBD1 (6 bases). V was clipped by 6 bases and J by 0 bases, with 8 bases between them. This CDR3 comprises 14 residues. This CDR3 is CASRGTPTNEKLFF. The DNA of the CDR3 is TGTGCCAGCAGAGGGACACCAACTAATGAAAAACTGTTTTTT.

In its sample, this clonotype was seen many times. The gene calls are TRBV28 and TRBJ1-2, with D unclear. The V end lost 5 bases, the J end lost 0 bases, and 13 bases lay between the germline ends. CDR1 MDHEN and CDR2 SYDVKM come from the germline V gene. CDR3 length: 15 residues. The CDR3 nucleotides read TGTGCCAGCAGTACCCTAATAGGATCTAACTATGGCTACACCTTC. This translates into CASSTLIGSNYGYTF.

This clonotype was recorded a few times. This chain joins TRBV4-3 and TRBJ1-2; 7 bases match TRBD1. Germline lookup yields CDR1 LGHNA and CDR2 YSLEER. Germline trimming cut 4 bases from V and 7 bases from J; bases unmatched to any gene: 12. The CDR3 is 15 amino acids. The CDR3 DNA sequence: TGCGCCAGCAGCCCTCAAGTAATGACAGGGCTTGGCTACACCTTC. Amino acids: CASSPQVMTGLGYTF.

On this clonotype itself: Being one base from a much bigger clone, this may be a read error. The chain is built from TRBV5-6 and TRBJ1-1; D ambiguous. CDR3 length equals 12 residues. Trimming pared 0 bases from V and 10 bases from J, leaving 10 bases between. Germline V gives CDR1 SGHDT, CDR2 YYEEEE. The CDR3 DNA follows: TGTGCCAGCAGCTTGGTTTCACGTGGAGCTTTCTTT. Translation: CASSLVSRGAFF. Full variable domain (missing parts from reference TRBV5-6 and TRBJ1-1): DAGVTQSPTHLIKTRGQQVTLRCSPKSGHDTVSWYQQALGQGPQFIFQYYEEEERQRGNFPDRFSGHQFPNYSSELNVNALLLGDSALYLCASSLVSRGAFFGQGTRLTVV.

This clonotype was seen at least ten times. CDR3: CSVEDGGGVSYGYTF. As DNA, the CDR3 is TGCAGCGTTGAAGATGGCGGGGGAGTCAGCTATGGCTACACCTTC. This rearrangement joins TRBV29-1 to TRBJ1-2; D might be TRBD1 (5 bases). Trimming left V 0 bases short and J 4 bases short, with 15 bases between. CDR3 length: 15 residues. CDR1 and CDR2 (germline): SQVTM, ANQGSEA.